This T cell receptor (beta chain) emerged from a study of T cells in localized non-small cell lung cancer. Whole-study results and caveats: Heterogeneity stays possible, as sequencing covered only one tumor region. Among blood samples, higher T cell density accompanied longer overall survival.

Germline V gives CDR1 MGHRA, CDR2 YSYEKL. V lost 4 bases, J lost 0 bases, and 4 bases stayed unmatched. This CDR3 spans 16 amino acids. Profiled with immunoSEQ multiplex PCR; TCRdb holds only in-frame clones, not every one. Of approximately 25,000 clones listed, less than 95% are singletons. For this clone: Its antigen is not identified.

Sample: peripheral blood, taken before any cancer treatment. The receptor comes from a woman between 40 and 69 years old with stage I lung adenocarcinoma. The chain uses TRBV4-1 and TRBJ1-4, with TRBD1 matching over 8 bases. The CDR3 DNA follows: TGCGCCAGCAGCCCTCCACAGGGGGCAACTAATGAAAAACTGTTTTTT. Translated, it gives CASSPPQGATNEKLFF.